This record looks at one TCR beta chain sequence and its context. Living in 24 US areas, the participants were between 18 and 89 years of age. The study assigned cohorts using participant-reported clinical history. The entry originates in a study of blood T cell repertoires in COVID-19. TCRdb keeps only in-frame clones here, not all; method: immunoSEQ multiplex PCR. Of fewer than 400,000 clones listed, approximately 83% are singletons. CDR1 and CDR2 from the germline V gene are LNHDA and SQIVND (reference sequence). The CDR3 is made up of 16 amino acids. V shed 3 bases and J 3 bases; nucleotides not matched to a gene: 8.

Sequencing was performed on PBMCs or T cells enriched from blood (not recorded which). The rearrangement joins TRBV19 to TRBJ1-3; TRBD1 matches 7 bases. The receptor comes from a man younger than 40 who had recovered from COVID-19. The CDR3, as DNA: TGTGCCAGTAGTATGGTCGACAGGGTGGTTGGAAACACCATATATTTT. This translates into CASSMVDRVVGNTIYF. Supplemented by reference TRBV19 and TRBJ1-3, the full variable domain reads DGGITQSPKYLFRKEGQNVTLSCEQNLNHDAMYWYRQDPGQGLRLIYYSQIVNDFQKGDIAEGYSVSREKKESFPLTVTSAQKNPTAFYLCASSMVDRVVGNTIYFGEGSWLTVV.